The 22 T cell receptor beta chains given below trace back to one sample, sequenced in a study of T cell changes during pregnancy in multiple sclerosis. This table comes from immunoSEQ multiplex PCR, and its TCRdb copy is limited to in-frame clones, with some not included. The repertoire has about 87,000 clones, about 93% of them found once; the top ten carry around 1.4%. Sample: peripheral blood, taken in the third trimester of pregnancy. These receptors were collected from a female donor in good health, enrolled as a control in a pregnancy study.

The chain employs TRBV28 and TRBJ2-3; TRBD1 is a possible D gene (7 bases). Germline CDR1 and CDR2: MDHEN and SYDVKM. The CDR3 has 15 amino acids. Trimming took 6 bases from V and 1 from J, leaving 14 bases between them. The CDR3 DNA follows: TGTGCCAGCAGAACAGGGGAGGAGGGCACAGATACGCAGTATTTT. Amino acid sequence: CASRTGEEGTDTQYF.

V gene TRBV5-1 combines with J gene TRBJ2-3, with 7 bases fitting TRBD1. The V gene's germline CDR1 is SGHRS and CDR2 YFSETQ. The CDR3 covers 14 residues. V shed 3 bases and J 3 bases; nucleotides not matched to a gene: 4. In DNA form, the CDR3 reads TGCGCCAGCAGCTCGACGACAGGGACAGATACGCAGTATTTT. It yields the protein CASSSTTGTDTQYF.

The gene calls are TRBV27 and TRBJ2-7, with D unresolved. Per the germline V gene, CDR1 is MNHEY and CDR2 is SMNVEV (reference sequence). Trimming left V 3 bases short and J 3 bases short, with 12 bases between. The CDR3 is 14 amino acids. CDR3 protein: CASSLGLAGYEQYF. In nucleotides, the CDR3 is TGTGCCAGCAGTTTGGGTCTGGCAGGCTACGAGCAGTACTTC.

The V call is TRBV19, the J call TRBJ2-5; possible D gene TRBD2, 5 bases. The CDR3 contains 13 residues. Looked up from germline, CDR1 is LNHDA and CDR2 is SQIVND (reference sequence). Trimming shortened V by 6 bases and J by 5 bases, and 13 bases separated the two germline ends. Here the CDR3 reads CASSAGSIETQYF. The DNA for the CDR3 is TGTGCCAGTAGCGCGGGCAGCATCGAGACCCAGTACTTC. Looking up the rest from reference TRBV19 and TRBJ2-5 gives the full variable domain: DGGITQSPKYLFRKEGQNVTLSCEQNLNHDAMYWYRQDPGQGLRLIYYSQIVNDFQKGDIAEGYSVSREKKESFPLTVTSAQKNPTAFYLCASSAGSIETQYFGPGTRLLVL.

The chain employs TRBV28 and TRBJ2-3; TRBD2 might be the D (5 bases). This CDR3 is 13 amino acids long. V shed 6 bases and J shed 4 bases, with 11 bases lying between them. Looked up from germline, CDR1 is MDHEN and CDR2 is SYDVKM. CDR3 in amino acids: CASSLRAADTQYF. CDR3 in DNA: TGTGCCAGCAGCCTGAGAGCGGCAGATACGCAGTATTTT.

The chain's CDR3 is CASSTRTGNEQYF. CDR3 DNA sequence: TGTGCCAGTAGTACCCGGACAGGCAACGAGCAGTACTTC. The chain joins TRBV19 to TRBJ2-7; TRBD1 matches 7 bases. Trimming took 4 bases from V and 5 from J; bases not matched to a gene: 5. Germline V CDR1 and CDR2: LNHDA, SQIVND (reference sequence). This CDR3 spans 13 amino acids.

The CDR3 bases are TGTGCCAGCAGTGAAGCGCCAGGTGGTGATTACTCCTACGAGCAGTACTTC. It encodes CASSEAPGGDYSYEQYF. V gene TRBV6-1 combines with J gene TRBJ2-7; D remains ambiguous. The CDR3 contains 17 residues. The germline CDR1 and CDR2 sequences are MNHNS and SASEGT. The V end lost 0 bases, the J end lost 0 bases, and 15 bases lay between the germline ends.

This clone came up once. The genes are TRBV29-1 and TRBJ1-4; 9 positions agree with TRBD1. Germline CDR1 and CDR2: SQVTM and ANQGSEA. The trim removed 1 base at V and 10 bases at J, leaving 10 bases unmatched. The CDR3 sequence is 15 residues long. CDR3 coding DNA: TGCAGCGTTGAAGTACCCCGACAGGGGGGCGGAAAACTGTTTTTT. This gives the protein CSVEVPRQGGGKLFF. Variable domain in full (rest from reference TRBV29-1 and TRBJ1-4): SAVISQKPSRDICQRGTSLTIQCQVDSQVTMMFWYRQQPGQSLTLIATANQGSEATYESGFVIDKFPISRPNLTFSTLTVSNMSPEDSSIYLCSVEVPRQGGGKLFFGSGTQLSVL.

The gene calls are TRBV2 and TRBJ1-1; 7 positions match TRBD1. With 4 bases clipped from V and 5 bases from J, the junction kept 4 bases outside the gene matches. Germline V lookup: CDR1 SNHLY, CDR2 FYNNEI. The CDR3 sequence is 13 residues long. The CDR3 DNA follows: TGTGCCAGCAGTGCGGACAGGCTAACTGAAGCTTTCTTT. Protein product: CASSADRLTEAFF.

This rearrangement joins TRBV28 to TRBJ2-7; D possibly corresponds to TRBD2 (6 bases). CDR1 MDHEN and CDR2 SYDVKM come from the germline V gene. This CDR3 is built from 16 residues. Between the trimmed V and J ends, which lost 1 base and 0 bases, there was a span of 13 bases. The CDR3 nucleotides read TGTGCCAGCAGTTTATACGGGAGTGGGAGCTCCTACGAGCAGTACTTC. Protein product: CASSLYGSGSSYEQYF.

The chain employs TRBV7-9 and TRBJ2-1; TRBD2 agrees at 8 bases. Unmatched junction bases numbered 12, after V lost 5 bases and J lost 6 bases. CDR1 and CDR2 (germline): SEHNR, FQNEAQ (reference sequence). This CDR3 contains 16 residues. The CDR3 region has the DNA TGTGCCAGCAGCCCCGTCCACGGGGGGGTCTCCAATGAGCAGTTCTTC. Its protein product is CASSPVHGGVSNEQFF.

This sequence joins TRBV30 and TRBJ2-7; 11 positions match TRBD1. There are 13 residues in the CDR3. V dropped 3 bases and J dropped 3; count of bases not matched to a gene: 1. CDR1 and CDR2 (germline): GTSNPN, SVGIG (reference sequence). CDR3 sequence reads: CAWRGQGDYEQYF. Here the CDR3 DNA reads TGTGCCTGGAGGGGACAGGGGGACTACGAGCAGTACTTC.

J is TRBJ1-2 and V is TRBV27; no definite D call. This CDR3 comprises 13 residues. Per germline, CDR1 MNHEY and CDR2 SMNVEV (reference sequence). The germline V and J ends were trimmed by 5 bases and 6 bases, with 13 bases remaining between them. CDR3 loop: CASSLTLLDGYTF. The CDR3 nucleotides read TGTGCCAGCAGTCTGACACTGCTGGATGGCTACACCTTC.

V usage is TRBV14 and J usage is TRBJ2-7, with D maybe TRBD1 (6 bases). Germline V CDR1 and CDR2: SGHDN, FVKESK. The CDR3 covers 14 residues. Trimming removed 0 bases from V and 3 bases from J, with 9 bases in between. The CDR3 spells CASSQDRGFYEQYF. In DNA, the CDR3 is TGTGCCAGCAGCCAAGACAGGGGATTCTACGAGCAGTACTTC.

The chain couples TRBV4-1 to TRBJ2-7; D possibly corresponds to TRBD1 (6 bases). Germline CDR1 and CDR2: MGHRA and YSYEKL. Between the trimmed V and J ends, which lost 1 base and 6 bases, there was a span of 16 bases. The CDR3 totals 15 residues. CDR3 nucleotide sequence: TGCGCCAGCAGCCAAGGCACAGGGAGAATTGGCGAGCAGTACTTC. It encodes CASSQGTGRIGEQYF.

This sequence joins TRBV27 and TRBJ2-7, with 7 positions matching TRBD1. CDR3 length: 15 residues. V was clipped by 4 bases and J by 4 bases; unmatched bases: 10. The germline CDR1 and CDR2 sequences are MNHEY and SMNVEV (reference sequence). CDR3 sequence (DNA): TGTGCCAGCAGTTACTACAGGGGATATCCTTACGAGCAGTACTTC. Its translation is CASSYYRGYPYEQYF.

V is TRBV7-2 and J is TRBJ2-7, with 9 bases lining up with TRBD1. The V gene end was trimmed by 0 bases and the J gene end by 7 bases; junction bases not matched to a gene: 10. Germline CDR1 and CDR2: SGHTA and FQGNSA. CDR3 length equals 16 residues. The DNA of the CDR3 is TGTGCCAGCAGCTTAGCTCCGGGACAGGGTGGAGGTGAGCAGTACTTC. This gives the protein CASSLAPGQGGGEQYF.

This clone was seen repeatedly, ten times or more. The V gene is TRBV15, the J gene TRBJ2-3; TRBD2 is a possible D gene (5 bases). Trimming left V 0 bases short and J 3 bases short, with 13 bases between. Germline lookup yields CDR1 LNHNV and CDR2 YYDKDF (reference sequence). The CDR3 loop spans 16 amino acids. CDR3 in amino acids: CATSRDRAGGTDTQYF. In DNA form, the CDR3 reads TGTGCCACCAGCAGAGATAGGGCGGGTGGTACAGATACGCAGTATTTT.

The chain has TRBV4-2 and TRBJ2-7; D possibly corresponds to TRBD1 (6 bases). The CDR3 spans 13 residues. V shed 5 bases and J shed 3 bases, with 11 bases lying between them. Germline assignment: CDR1 LGHNA and CDR2 YNFKEQ. The CDR3 loop reads CASSEDRLYEQYF. The CDR3 DNA reads as TGTGCCAGCAGCGAGGACAGACTCTACGAGCAGTACTTC.

The genes are TRBV29-1 and TRBJ1-5, with 7 bases matching TRBD1. The CDR3 consists of 14 residues. Trimming at V came to 6 bases and at J to 0 bases, leaving 5 bases not matched to a gene. Germline CDR1 SQVTM, CDR2 ANQGSEA. CDR3 in DNA: TGCAGCGTCCGGGACAGCATTAGCAATCAGCCCCAGCATTTT. It yields the protein CSVRDSISNQPQHF.

The chain joins TRBV7-9 to TRBJ1-5, with 7 bases matching TRBD1. Trimming removed 6 bases from V and 4 bases from J; junction bases left unmatched: 6. The CDR3 is 14 residues long. CDR1 SEHNR and CDR2 FQNEAQ come from the germline V gene (reference sequence). The CDR3 region has the DNA TGTGCCAGCAGTCGCACAGGGGAAAATCAGCCCCAGCATTTT. Translation: CASSRTGENQPQHF.

The J gene is TRBJ2-4, the V gene TRBV5-4, with TRBD2 matching 7 bases. V dropped 4 bases and J dropped 0; count of bases not matched to a gene: 19. CDR3 length: 20 amino acids. The germline CDR1 and CDR2 sequences are SGHNT and YYREEE (reference sequence). CDR3 in DNA: TGTGCCAGCAGCCCCCAAAGAGGAGGGAGGGGAACTTTAGCCAAAAACATTCAGTACTTC. Residues: CASSPQRGGRGTLAKNIQYF.